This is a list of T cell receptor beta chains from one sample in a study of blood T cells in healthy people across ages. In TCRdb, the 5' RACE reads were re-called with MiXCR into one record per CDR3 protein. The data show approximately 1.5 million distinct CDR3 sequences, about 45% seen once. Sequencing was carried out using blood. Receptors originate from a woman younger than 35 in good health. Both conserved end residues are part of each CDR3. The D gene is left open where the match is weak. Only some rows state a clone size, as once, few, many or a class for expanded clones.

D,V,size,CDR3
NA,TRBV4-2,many,CASSLSLQGTGEQFF
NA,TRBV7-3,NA,CASSRRAIFGEQFF
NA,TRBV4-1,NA,CASSQGLGPPGNTIYF
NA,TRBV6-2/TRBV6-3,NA,CASSLARQEAQYF
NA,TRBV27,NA,CASSPDRSLSYEQYF
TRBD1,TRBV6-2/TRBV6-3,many,CASSSDRGISVRPFF
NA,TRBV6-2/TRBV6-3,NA,CASRILTRPKQQYF
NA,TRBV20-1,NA,CSARGTERSNQPQHF
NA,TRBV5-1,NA,CASSDGGVMREQFF
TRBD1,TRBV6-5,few,CASSPDRGLYEQYF
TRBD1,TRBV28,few,CASSVQGAGEQYF
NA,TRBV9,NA,CASSVEHIRTF
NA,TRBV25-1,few,CASSEYKGGVTGELFF
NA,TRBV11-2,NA,CASSLDRWSSYNEQFF
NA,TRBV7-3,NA,CASSLTSGIGELFF
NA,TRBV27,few,CASSLRTDYQPQHF
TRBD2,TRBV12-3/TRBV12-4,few,CDSSFLTSSEQFF
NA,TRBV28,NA,CASISRSQPQHF
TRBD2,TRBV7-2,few,CASSFPRTSGYEQYF
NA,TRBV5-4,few,CASSLVSSRKETQYF
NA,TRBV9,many,CASSSGTVYNEQFF
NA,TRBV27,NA,CAGSLLGLNTGELFF
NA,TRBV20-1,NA,CSAIPGRLSTDTQYF
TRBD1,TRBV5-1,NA,CASSLGQGINEKLFF
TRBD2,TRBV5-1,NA,CASSHLAGRHNEQYF
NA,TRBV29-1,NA,CSAKGLGAPEAFF
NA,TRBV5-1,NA,CASSLVGGAGARFSTDTQYF
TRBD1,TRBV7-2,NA,CASSPGTGWAREAFF
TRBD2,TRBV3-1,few,CASSQDFGGAYNEQYF
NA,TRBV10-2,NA,CASSESAADYGYTF
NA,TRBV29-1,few,CSVEDGGGSLAEAFF
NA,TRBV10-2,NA,CASRRFSNQPQHF
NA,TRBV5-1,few,CASSLAAGSFETQYF
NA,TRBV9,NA,CTSSVQLVSSYNEQFF
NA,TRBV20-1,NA,CSARPPGISPLHF
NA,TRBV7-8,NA,CASSFSFGYEQYF
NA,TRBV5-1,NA,CASSLFQASRALYNEQFF
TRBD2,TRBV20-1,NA,CSASKGGGVNTGELFF
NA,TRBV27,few,CASSRQDNSPLHF
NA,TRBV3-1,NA,CASSQATSKGERYYEQYF
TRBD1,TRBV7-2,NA,CASSLEGQGGGYGYTF